This is a list of T cell receptor beta chains from one sample in a study of long-term antiretroviral therapy in people with HIV. Sequenced by immunoSEQ multiplex PCR; TCRdb stores in-frame clones only, minus some. The table lists around 23,000 clones, about four fifths of them singletons, with 16% in the top ten. The material was unsorted PBMCs, obtained at the start of antiretroviral therapy, before treatment. These receptors were taken from a woman aged 18-29 years with HIV. CDR3s include the opening cysteine and the closing phenylalanine or tryptophan. Fields, in order: J gene, clone size, D gene, V gene, CDR3 length, CDR3 DNA, CDR3 protein. D genes are given only for firm matches. Only some rows state a clone size, as once, few, many or a class for expanded clones.

J gene: TRBJ2-3; clone size: NA; D gene: NA; V gene: TRBV5-6; CDR3 length: 14; CDR3 DNA: TGTGCCAGCAGCTTGCGGCAGGCGCCAGGTACGCAGTATTTT; CDR3 protein: CASSLRQAPGTQYF
J gene: TRBJ2-4; clone size: once; D gene: NA; V gene: TRBV6-1; CDR3 length: 15; CDR3 DNA: TGTGCCAGCAGTGCGGGGGCTAAAACCAAAAACATTCAGTACTTC; CDR3 protein: CASSAGAKTKNIQYF
J gene: TRBJ2-1; clone size: NA; D gene: NA; V gene: TRBV7-9; CDR3 length: 16; CDR3 DNA: TGTGCCAGCAGCCACGGGGGGCGGAGCTCCTACAATGAGCAGTTCTTC; CDR3 protein: CASSHGGRSSYNEQFF
J gene: TRBJ1-1; clone size: NA; D gene: NA; V gene: TRBV5-6; CDR3 length: 12; CDR3 DNA: TGTGCCAGCAGCTTGGCCCGAGATGAAGCTTTCTTT; CDR3 protein: CASSLARDEAFF
J gene: TRBJ2-1; clone size: NA; D gene: NA; V gene: TRBV28; CDR3 length: 14; CDR3 DNA: TGTGCCAGCAGTGTGACAGGAGATAACAATGAGCAGTTCTTC; CDR3 protein: CASSVTGDNNEQFF
J gene: TRBJ1-1; clone size: NA; D gene: NA; V gene: TRBV6-6; CDR3 length: 14; CDR3 DNA: TGTGCCAGCAGTTATACCGGGGTCGACACTGAAGCTTTCTTT; CDR3 protein: CASSYTGVDTEAFF
J gene: TRBJ2-3; clone size: NA; D gene: TRBD2; V gene: TRBV9; CDR3 length: 16; CDR3 DNA: TGTGCCAGCAGCGTAGGTTCTAGCGGGGGTAAAGATACGCAGTATTTT; CDR3 protein: CASSVGSSGGKDTQYF
J gene: TRBJ2-3; clone size: NA; D gene: NA; V gene: TRBV16; CDR3 length: 16; CDR3 DNA: TGTGCCAGCAGCCCCGATGGTAGGGGAGACACAGATACGCAGTATTTT; CDR3 protein: CASSPDGRGDTDTQYF
J gene: TRBJ1-1; clone size: medium-sized; D gene: TRBD1; V gene: TRBV13; CDR3 length: 15; CDR3 DNA: TGTGCCAGCAGCTTAGGCCGGGGGACAGGGGCTGAAGCTTTCTTT; CDR3 protein: CASSLGRGTGAEAFF
J gene: TRBJ1-2; clone size: few; D gene: TRBD1; V gene: TRBV27; CDR3 length: 16; CDR3 DNA: TGTGCCAGCAGTTTATCGCGAGGACAGGGAAACTATGGCTACACCTTC; CDR3 protein: CASSLSRGQGNYGYTF
J gene: TRBJ2-7; clone size: NA; D gene: NA; V gene: TRBV28; CDR3 length: 16; CDR3 DNA: TGTGCCAGCAGTTGGACTTATGAGGGAACAACCTACGAGCAGTACTTC; CDR3 protein: CASSWTYEGTTYEQYF
J gene: TRBJ2-7; clone size: NA; D gene: NA; V gene: TRBV25-1; CDR3 length: 15; CDR3 DNA: TGTGCCAGCACCCAAGCTCAGGGTTATTCCTACGAGCAGTACTTC; CDR3 protein: CASTQAQGYSYEQYF
J gene: TRBJ1-2; clone size: NA; D gene: NA; V gene: TRBV19; CDR3 length: 11; CDR3 DNA: TGTGCCATCAGTGAATCCTATGGCTACACCTTC; CDR3 protein: CAISESYGYTF
J gene: TRBJ2-5; clone size: NA; D gene: NA; V gene: TRBV2; CDR3 length: 12; CDR3 DNA: TGTGCCAGCAGCCGGCACCAAGAGACCCAGTACTTC; CDR3 protein: CASSRHQETQYF
J gene: TRBJ2-5; clone size: NA; D gene: TRBD2; V gene: TRBV7-8; CDR3 length: 20; CDR3 DNA: TGTGCCAGCAGCTTCATCAGTGGGACTAGCGGGAGGGCGCTCCAAGAGACCCAGTACTTC; CDR3 protein: CASSFISGTSGRALQETQYF
J gene: TRBJ2-5; clone size: NA; D gene: NA; V gene: TRBV19; CDR3 length: 16; CDR3 DNA: TGTGCCACCGCGAGAATTTGGACCGAGGCCCAAGAGACCCAGTACTTC; CDR3 protein: CATARIWTEAQETQYF
J gene: TRBJ2-1; clone size: once; D gene: TRBD2; V gene: TRBV6-4; CDR3 length: 15; CDR3 DNA: TGTGCCAGCAGTGACCGAGCGGGGGGGTACAATGAGCAGTTCTTC; CDR3 protein: CASSDRAGGYNEQFF
J gene: TRBJ1-5; clone size: NA; D gene: NA; V gene: TRBV19; CDR3 length: 16; CDR3 DNA: TGTGCCAGTAGGAAAAAAAGGGGTGATGGCAATCAGCCCCAGCATTTT; CDR3 protein: CASRKKRGDGNQPQHF
J gene: TRBJ2-3; clone size: NA; D gene: TRBD1; V gene: TRBV6-5; CDR3 length: 15; CDR3 DNA: TGTGCCAGCAGCAGGACAGGGGGAAGCACAGATACGCAGTATTTT; CDR3 protein: CASSRTGGSTDTQYF
J gene: TRBJ1-5; clone size: large; D gene: NA; V gene: TRBV28; CDR3 length: 13; CDR3 DNA: TGTGCCAGCAGTTTACGGGCCCCTCAGCCCCAGCATTTT; CDR3 protein: CASSLRAPQPQHF
J gene: TRBJ1-5; clone size: NA; D gene: TRBD1; V gene: TRBV2; CDR3 length: 15; CDR3 DNA: TGTGCCAGCAGAGCCGGGACAGGGGGCAGGCAGCCCCAGCATTTT; CDR3 protein: CASRAGTGGRQPQHF
J gene: TRBJ2-7; clone size: few; D gene: NA; V gene: TRBV4-2; CDR3 length: 16; CDR3 DNA: TGTGCCAGCAGCCAAGATTCCTACCGGCACTCCTACGAGCAGTACTTC; CDR3 protein: CASSQDSYRHSYEQYF
J gene: TRBJ2-4; clone size: NA; D gene: TRBD2; V gene: TRBV4-2; CDR3 length: 17; CDR3 DNA: TGTGCCAGCAGCCAAGGTAGCGAGGGACTAGCGGAAAACATTCAGTACTTC; CDR3 protein: CASSQGSEGLAENIQYF
J gene: TRBJ2-1; clone size: NA; D gene: TRBD1; V gene: TRBV7-6; CDR3 length: 20; CDR3 DNA: TGTGCCAGCAGCTTACGAAACCGGGACAGGGGTACTAGCGGCCTCGATGAGCAGTTCTTC; CDR3 protein: CASSLRNRDRGTSGLDEQFF
J gene: TRBJ1-1; clone size: NA; D gene: NA; V gene: TRBV6-4; CDR3 length: 14; CDR3 DNA: TGTGCCAGCAGTGACTCTGACGAGAACACTGAAGCTTTCTTT; CDR3 protein: CASSDSDENTEAFF
J gene: TRBJ1-1; clone size: NA; D gene: NA; V gene: TRBV30; CDR3 length: 12; CDR3 DNA: TGTGCCTGGAGCCGTCCGCCCACTGAAGCTTTCTTT; CDR3 protein: CAWSRPPTEAFF
J gene: TRBJ2-5; clone size: NA; D gene: NA; V gene: TRBV5-1; CDR3 length: 15; CDR3 DNA: TGCGCCAGCAGCTTGGCCCAGGACCGAGGGGAGACCCAGTACTTC; CDR3 protein: CASSLAQDRGETQYF
J gene: TRBJ1-2; clone size: NA; D gene: NA; V gene: TRBV5-6; CDR3 length: 13; CDR3 DNA: TGTGCCAGCAGCTTGAGACGGCTCTATGGCTACACCTTC; CDR3 protein: CASSLRRLYGYTF
J gene: TRBJ1-6; clone size: NA; D gene: NA; V gene: TRBV27; CDR3 length: 15; CDR3 DNA: TGTGCCAGCAGTTTATATGGGACCCCCCATTCACCCCTCCACTTT; CDR3 protein: CASSLYGTPHSPLHF
J gene: TRBJ2-7; clone size: NA; D gene: TRBD1; V gene: TRBV9; CDR3 length: 14; CDR3 DNA: TGTGCCAGCAGCCCTGGACAGGGGTCGCACGAGCAGTACTTC; CDR3 protein: CASSPGQGSHEQYF
J gene: TRBJ1-3; clone size: NA; D gene: NA; V gene: TRBV2; CDR3 length: 14; CDR3 DNA: TGTGCCAGCATAGGGTCTTCCTCTGGAAACACCATATATTTT; CDR3 protein: CASIGSSSGNTIYF
J gene: TRBJ1-5; clone size: NA; D gene: NA; V gene: TRBV2; CDR3 length: 14; CDR3 DNA: TGTGCCAGCAGTGAAATGAATGGAAATCAGCCCCAGCATTTT; CDR3 protein: CASSEMNGNQPQHF
J gene: TRBJ2-7; clone size: NA; D gene: NA; V gene: TRBV4-3; CDR3 length: 18; CDR3 DNA: TGCGCCAGCAGCCAGGTTACCGGGAGCGGGTCTTCTACGGACGAGCAGTACTTC; CDR3 protein: CASSQVTGSGSSTDEQYF
J gene: TRBJ1-1; clone size: NA; D gene: NA; V gene: TRBV7-2; CDR3 length: 13; CDR3 DNA: TGTGCCAGCAGCTTGTGGCCGAACACTGAAGCTTTCTTT; CDR3 protein: CASSLWPNTEAFF
J gene: TRBJ2-1; clone size: NA; D gene: NA; V gene: TRBV5-1; CDR3 length: 17; CDR3 DNA: TGCGCCAGCAGCTTGGACCTCTGGGCGGGGACCTACAATGAGCAGTTCTTC; CDR3 protein: CASSLDLWAGTYNEQFF
J gene: TRBJ2-7; clone size: NA; D gene: TRBD2; V gene: TRBV4-1; CDR3 length: 15; CDR3 DNA: TGCGCCAGCAGCCGGGGACTAGCGGGAGCCTACGAGCAGTACTTC; CDR3 protein: CASSRGLAGAYEQYF